This TCR beta chain is from a study of PD-L1 blockade in urothelial cancer. TCRdb keeps only in-frame clones here, not all; method: immunoSEQ multiplex PCR. Of around 100,000 clones listed, approximately 90% are singletons. This clone has only one observation. Indicated time point: peripheral blood 6 weeks after treatment start. CDR3 size: 13 residues. The J segment lost 2 bases and the V segment lost 11 bases, leaving 5 bases of the junction unmatched. The germline CDR1 and CDR2 sequences are ENHRY and SYGVKD. The sequence was collected from a man aged 60 to 75 with urothelial cancer. V usage is TRBV10-3 and J usage is TRBJ2-2; 7 nucleotides line up with TRBD1. This specimen consisted of PBMCs, obtained around atezolizumab (anti-PD-L1) treatment. For the CDR3, the DNA is TGTGCCGTAGGACAGGCCAACACCGGGGAGCTGTTTTTT. This codes for CAVGQANTGELFF.